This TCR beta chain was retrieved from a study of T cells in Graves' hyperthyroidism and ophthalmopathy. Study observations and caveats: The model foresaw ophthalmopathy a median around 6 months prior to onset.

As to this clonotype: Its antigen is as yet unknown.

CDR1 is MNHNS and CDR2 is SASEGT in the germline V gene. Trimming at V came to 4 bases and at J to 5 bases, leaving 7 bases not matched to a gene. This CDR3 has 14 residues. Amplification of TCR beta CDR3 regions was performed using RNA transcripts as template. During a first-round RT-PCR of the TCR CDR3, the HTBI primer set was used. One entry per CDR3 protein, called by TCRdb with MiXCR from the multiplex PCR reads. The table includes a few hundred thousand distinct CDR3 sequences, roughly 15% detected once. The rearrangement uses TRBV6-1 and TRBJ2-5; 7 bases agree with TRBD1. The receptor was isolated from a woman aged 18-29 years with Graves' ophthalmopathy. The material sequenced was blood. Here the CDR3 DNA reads TGTGCCAGCAGTGTGGACAGGTTCGGGGAGACCCAGTACTTC. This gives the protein CASSVDRFGETQYF.